What follows is one T cell receptor (beta chain) and its context. This entry comes from a study of control samples from healthy donors and cancer patients. V was trimmed by 1 base and J by 7 bases, leaving 8 bases between them. The V gene's germline CDR1 is LNHDA and CDR2 SQIVND (reference sequence). The CDR3 extends over 13 amino acids. The repertoire was sequenced with immunoSEQ multiplex PCR; TCRdb's copy has only in-frame clones and lacks some. The sample comprises fewer than 200,000 clones, roughly 92% of which are singletons, and 1.3% to 1.5% rests with the top ten. The rearrangement links TRBV19 to TRBJ1-5; D gene unclear. This receptor was identified in a man aged 30 to 39 in good health. The sample was blood. The CDR3 loop reads CASSIVFGQPQHF. The CDR3 bases are TGTGCCAGTAGTATAGTCTTTGGACAGCCCCAGCATTTT. Supplemented by reference TRBV19 and TRBJ1-5, the full variable domain reads DGGITQSPKYLFRKEGQNVTLSCEQNLNHDAMYWYRQDPGQGLRLIYYSQIVNDFQKGDIAEGYSVSREKKESFPLTVTSAQKNPTAFYLCASSIVFGQPQHFGDGTRLSIL.